The rows below give T cell receptor beta chains drawn from one sample of a study of blood T cell repertoires in COVID-19. Sequencing was performed with immunoSEQ multiplex PCR; in TCRdb, only in-frame clones are kept and a portion is missing. This table has 150,000 to 200,000 clones, approximately 83% appearing once. The sample was PBMCs or T cells enriched from blood (not recorded which). These receptors originate from a man between 65 and 85 years old who had been exposed to COVID-19. Both conserved end residues are part of each CDR3. A D gene is named only where the DNA matches it firmly. A row's size may be missing; if present it is once, few, many or a size class.

D: TRBD1; J: TRBJ1-2; V: TRBV15; size: .; DNA: TGTGCCACCAGCAGTGCGGGACAGGGGGCCTTGGGCTACACCTTC; CDR3: CATSSAGQGALGYTF
D: .; J: TRBJ2-3; V: TRBV20-1; size: .; DNA: TGCAGTGCTAGTGGGCCAGGCACAGATACGCAGTATTTT; CDR3: CSASGPGTDTQYF
D: TRBD1; J: TRBJ1-3; V: TRBV6-6; size: .; DNA: TGTGCCAGCAGCCTCCGGGACAGGGTCTCTGGAAACACCATATATTTT; CDR3: CASSLRDRVSGNTIYF
D: TRBD1; J: TRBJ1-4; V: TRBV10-2; size: .; DNA: TGCGCCAGCAGTGCGCTCCGGGGCAGGGGGGCAGCTAATGAAAAACTGTTTTTT; CDR3: CASSALRGRGAANEKLFF
D: TRBD1; J: TRBJ1-6; V: TRBV28; size: .; DNA: TGTGCCAGCAGTTGGGACAGGGGCGATAATTCACCCCTCCACTTT; CDR3: CASSWDRGDNSPLHF
D: .; J: TRBJ1-2; V: TRBV12-3/TRBV12-4; size: .; DNA: TGTGCCAGCAGTTTTCAGGTTTATGGCTACACCTTC; CDR3: CASSFQVYGYTF
D: TRBD2; J: TRBJ2-1; V: TRBV28; size: .; DNA: TGTGCCAGCAGTTTGATACTAGCGACCAATGAGCAGTTCTTC; CDR3: CASSLILATNEQFF
D: .; J: TRBJ1-1; V: TRBV25-1; size: .; DNA: TGTGCCAGCAGTGACGACCCCCTCAGGGGTACTGAAGCTTTCTTT; CDR3: CASSDDPLRGTEAFF
D: TRBD2; J: TRBJ2-1; V: TRBV6-2/TRBV6-3; size: .; DNA: TGTGCCAGCAGTTACTCCCCAGAGAGCGGGGCTGACAATGAGCAGTTCTTC; CDR3: CASSYSPESGADNEQFF
D: .; J: TRBJ2-3; V: TRBV6-2/TRBV6-3; size: .; DNA: TGTGCCAGCAGTGACAGACCCAGCTTTGATACGCAGTATTTT; CDR3: CASSDRPSFDTQYF
D: TRBD1; J: TRBJ2-3; V: TRBV3-1/TRBV3-2; size: .; DNA: TGTGCCAGCAGCCAAGAAAGGACCTCGCGGGACAGGGAGGTAGCAGATACGCAGTATTTT; CDR3: CASSQERTSRDREVADTQYF
D: TRBD1; J: TRBJ1-6; V: TRBV3-1/TRBV3-2; size: .; DNA: TGTGCCAGCAGCCTAGCGACAGGGGGCTCACCCCTCCACTTT; CDR3: CASSLATGGSPLHF
D: .; J: TRBJ1-4; V: TRBV19; size: .; DNA: TGTGCCAGTAGTATAATGAGCTCCGGGGATGAAAAACTGTTTTTT; CDR3: CASSIMSSGDEKLFF
D: TRBD1; J: TRBJ2-2; V: TRBV10-2; size: few; DNA: TGCGCCAGCAGTGAATTAACAGGGGCCCCCGGGGAGCTGTTTTTT; CDR3: CASSELTGAPGELFF
D: .; J: TRBJ2-2; V: TRBV28; size: .; DNA: TGTGCCAGCAATGGGCAGGCGAACACCGGGGAGCTGTTTTTT; CDR3: CASNGQANTGELFF
D: TRBD1; J: TRBJ1-5; V: TRBV10-3; size: .; DNA: TGTGCCATCAAGGGGACAGGGGGCAATCAGCCCCAGCATTTT; CDR3: CAIKGTGGNQPQHF
D: TRBD1; J: TRBJ1-4; V: TRBV6-5; size: .; DNA: TGTGCCAGCAGTTACTCGGGGACAGAAAATGAAAAACTGTTTTTT; CDR3: CASSYSGTENEKLFF
D: .; J: TRBJ1-2; V: TRBV21-1; size: .; DNA: TGTGCCAGCAAGCAGGGGCTTGGCTATGGCTACACCTTC; CDR3: CASKQGLGYGYTF
D: .; J: TRBJ2-1; V: TRBV11-2; size: .; DNA: TGTGCCAGCAGCCCTCGAGACACTTACAATGAGCAGTTCTTC; CDR3: CASSPRDTYNEQFF
D: .; J: TRBJ2-7; V: TRBV5-4; size: .; DNA: TGTGCCAGCAGCTCGAATCCGGGACTGTCCTACGAGCAGTACTTC; CDR3: CASSSNPGLSYEQYF
D: TRBD2; J: TRBJ2-4; V: TRBV9; size: .; DNA: TGTGCCAGCAGCGTAACCGGGACTAGCGGGACGACCTTAGCCAAAAACATTCAGTACTTC; CDR3: CASSVTGTSGTTLAKNIQYF
D: .; J: TRBJ2-7; V: TRBV7-2; size: .; DNA: TGTGCCAGCAGCTTAAGACCCAGGCGGGAACCCTTCTCCTACGAGCAGTACTTC; CDR3: CASSLRPRREPFSYEQYF
D: TRBD1; J: TRBJ1-5; V: TRBV4-1; size: few; DNA: TGCGCCAGCAGCCAAACAGGGGGCAATCAGCCCCAGCATTTT; CDR3: CASSQTGGNQPQHF
D: .; J: TRBJ2-3; V: TRBV28; size: .; DNA: TGTGCCAGCAGCCCTGCCTCGAGGCCAGATACGCAGTATTTT; CDR3: CASSPASRPDTQYF
D: TRBD2; J: TRBJ2-7; V: TRBV3-1/TRBV3-2; size: once; DNA: TGTGCCAGCAGCGTTGGGCTAGCGGGAAGGGACGAGCAGTACTTC; CDR3: CASSVGLAGRDEQYF
D: .; J: TRBJ1-1; V: TRBV9; size: .; DNA: TGTGCCAGCAGCGTTATAGGGGCCACTGAAGCTTTCTTT; CDR3: CASSVIGATEAFF
D: .; J: TRBJ2-5; V: TRBV3-1/TRBV3-2; size: .; DNA: TGTGCCAGCAGCCAAGGGAGAGTTGCTAGTGGGTACCAAGAGACCCAGTACTTC; CDR3: CASSQGRVASGYQETQYF
D: TRBD2; J: TRBJ2-1; V: TRBV15; size: .; DNA: TGTGCCACCAAAGCGGGAGGGTCCGCCTACAATGAGCAGTTCTTC; CDR3: CATKAGGSAYNEQFF
D: .; J: TRBJ2-2; V: TRBV5-3; size: once; DNA: TGTGCCAGAAGCTTGGACAGGGAGCACACCGGGGAGCTGTTTTTT; CDR3: CARSLDREHTGELFF
D: .; J: TRBJ2-2; V: TRBV5-6; size: .; DNA: TGTGCCAGCAGCTCCGGGATCGGGGAGCTGTTTTTT; CDR3: CASSSGIGELFF
D: TRBD2; J: TRBJ2-7; V: TRBV11-2; size: .; DNA: TGTGCCAGCAGCTTGGGGGGGAGGGCCAACGAGCAGTACTTC; CDR3: CASSLGGRANEQYF
D: .; J: TRBJ1-5; V: TRBV28; size: .; DNA: TGTGCCAGCAGCCCCTCCGCGCAGGGTGAGTGGCGAAATCAGCCCCAGCATTTT; CDR3: CASSPSAQGEWRNQPQHF
D: .; J: TRBJ2-2; V: TRBV7-9; size: .; DNA: TGTGCCAGCAGCCAAAAGTTTACGGTAACCTACACCGGGGAGCTGTTTTTT; CDR3: CASSQKFTVTYTGELFF
D: .; J: TRBJ1-6; V: TRBV7-2; size: .; DNA: TGTGCCAGCAGCCAAGCCCGAAATTCACCCCTCCACTTT; CDR3: CASSQARNSPLHF
D: .; J: TRBJ1-6; V: TRBV7-2; size: once; DNA: TGTGCCAGCAGCTTAACACATTCACCCCTCCACTTT; CDR3: CASSLTHSPLHF
D: TRBD1; J: TRBJ2-3; V: TRBV7-6; size: .; DNA: TGTGCCAGCAGCTTAGGTGTCCGACAGGGGGCAGATACGCAGTATTTT; CDR3: CASSLGVRQGADTQYF
D: .; J: TRBJ1-1; V: TRBV5-4; size: .; DNA: TGTGCCAGCAGCCGAGAGACGGGGACTGAAGCTTTCTTT; CDR3: CASSRETGTEAFF
D: TRBD2; J: TRBJ2-5; V: TRBV24-1; size: .; DNA: TGTGCCACCAGTGGGGGACTAGCGGCGCCGGAGACCCAGTACTTC; CDR3: CATSGGLAAPETQYF
D: TRBD2; J: TRBJ2-7; V: TRBV3-1/TRBV3-2; size: .; DNA: TGTGCCAGCAGCCGTCTAGCGGATCCCTACGAGCAGTACTTC; CDR3: CASSRLADPYEQYF
D: TRBD2; J: TRBJ2-1; V: TRBV7-2; size: .; DNA: TGTGCCAGCAGCTTATGGGCTAGCGGGGGCCTCAATGAGCAGTTCTTC; CDR3: CASSLWASGGLNEQFF
D: TRBD2; J: TRBJ2-7; V: TRBV28; size: .; DNA: TGTGCCAGCCGGCGGGAGGGCCTCCACGAGCAGTACTTC; CDR3: CASRREGLHEQYF
D: TRBD1; J: TRBJ1-1; V: TRBV28; size: few; DNA: TGTGCCAGCAGGGCAGGGGGCACGGTCACTGAAGCTTTCTTT; CDR3: CASRAGGTVTEAFF
D: .; J: TRBJ1-4; V: TRBV27; size: .; DNA: TGTGCCAGCAGTTTAACGCGCCTCTGGGGGGATGAAAAACTGTTTTTT; CDR3: CASSLTRLWGDEKLFF
D: TRBD2; J: TRBJ2-2; V: TRBV19; size: once; DNA: TGTGCCAGTAGTGCCACCGGGACTAGAAGGACCGGGGAGCTGTTTTTT; CDR3: CASSATGTRRTGELFF
D: TRBD1; J: TRBJ1-6; V: TRBV5-1; size: few; DNA: TGCGCCAGCAGCTTGGCCAATCGGGACAGGGTAAATTCACCCCTCCACTTT; CDR3: CASSLANRDRVNSPLHF
D: .; J: TRBJ1-4; V: TRBV5-6; size: once; DNA: TGTGCCAGCAGCGAGGGCTCGCGGGGGGAAAAACTGTTTTTT; CDR3: CASSEGSRGEKLFF
D: .; J: TRBJ1-1; V: TRBV4-3; size: few; DNA: TGCGCCAGCAGCCCAGGACATTCGAACACTGAAGCTTTCTTT; CDR3: CASSPGHSNTEAFF